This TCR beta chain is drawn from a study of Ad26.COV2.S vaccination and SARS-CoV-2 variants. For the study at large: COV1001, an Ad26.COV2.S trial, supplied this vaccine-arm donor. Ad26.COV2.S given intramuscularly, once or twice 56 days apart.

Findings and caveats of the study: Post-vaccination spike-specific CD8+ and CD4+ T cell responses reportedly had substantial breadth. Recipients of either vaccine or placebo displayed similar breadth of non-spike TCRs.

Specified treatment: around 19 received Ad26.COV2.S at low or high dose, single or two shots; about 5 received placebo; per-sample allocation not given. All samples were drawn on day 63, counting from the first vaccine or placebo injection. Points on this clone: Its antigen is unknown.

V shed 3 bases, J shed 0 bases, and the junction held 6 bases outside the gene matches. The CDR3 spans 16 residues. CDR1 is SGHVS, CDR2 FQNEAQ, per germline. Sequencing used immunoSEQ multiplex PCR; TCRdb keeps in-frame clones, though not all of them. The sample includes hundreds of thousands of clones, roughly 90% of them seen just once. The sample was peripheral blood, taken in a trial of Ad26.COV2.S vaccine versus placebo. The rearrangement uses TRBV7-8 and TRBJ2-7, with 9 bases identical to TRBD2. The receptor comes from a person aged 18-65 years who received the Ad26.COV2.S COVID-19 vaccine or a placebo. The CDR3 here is CASSFYSGGSSYEQYF. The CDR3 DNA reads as TGTGCCAGCAGCTTCTATAGCGGGGGAAGCTCCTACGAGCAGTACTTC. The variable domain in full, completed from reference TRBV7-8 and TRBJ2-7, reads GAGVSQSPRYKVAKRGQDVALRCDPISGHVSLFWYQQALGQGPEFLTYFQNEAQLDKSGLPSDRFFAERPEGSVSTLKIQRTQQEDSAVYLCASSFYSGGSSYEQYFGPGTRLTVT.